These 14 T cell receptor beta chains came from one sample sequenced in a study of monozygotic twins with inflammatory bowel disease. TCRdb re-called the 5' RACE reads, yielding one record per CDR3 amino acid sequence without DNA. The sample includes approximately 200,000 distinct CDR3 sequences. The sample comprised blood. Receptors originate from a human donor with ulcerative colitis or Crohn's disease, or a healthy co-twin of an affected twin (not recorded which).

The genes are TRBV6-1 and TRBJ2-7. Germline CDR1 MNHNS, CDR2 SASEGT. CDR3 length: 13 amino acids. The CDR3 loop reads CASTASHGNEQYF.

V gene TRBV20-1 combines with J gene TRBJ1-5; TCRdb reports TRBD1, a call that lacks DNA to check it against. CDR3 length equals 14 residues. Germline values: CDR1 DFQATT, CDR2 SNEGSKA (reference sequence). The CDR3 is CSAKQAILNQPQHF.

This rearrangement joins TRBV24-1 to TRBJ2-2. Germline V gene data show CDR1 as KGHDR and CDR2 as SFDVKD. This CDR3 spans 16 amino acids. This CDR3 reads CATSDPKARNTGELFF.

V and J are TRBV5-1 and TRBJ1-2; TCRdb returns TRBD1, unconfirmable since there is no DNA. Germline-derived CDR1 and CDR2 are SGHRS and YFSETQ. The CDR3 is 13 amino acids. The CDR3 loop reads CASKGQDTYGYTF.

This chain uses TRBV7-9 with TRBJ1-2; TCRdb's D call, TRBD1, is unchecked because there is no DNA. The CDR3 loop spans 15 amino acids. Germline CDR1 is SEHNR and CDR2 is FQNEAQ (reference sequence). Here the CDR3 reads CASSEGQLDVDGYTF.

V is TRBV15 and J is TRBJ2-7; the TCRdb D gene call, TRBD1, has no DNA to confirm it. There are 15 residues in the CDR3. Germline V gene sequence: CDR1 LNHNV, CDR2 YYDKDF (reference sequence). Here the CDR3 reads CATSPVGGTLYEQYF. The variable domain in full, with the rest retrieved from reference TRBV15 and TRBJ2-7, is DAMVIQNPRYQVTQFGKPVTLSCSQTLNHNVMYWYQQKSSQAPKLLFHYYDKDFNNEADTPDNFQSRRPNTSFCFLDIRSPGLGDTAMYLCATSPVGGTLYEQYFGPGTRLTVT.

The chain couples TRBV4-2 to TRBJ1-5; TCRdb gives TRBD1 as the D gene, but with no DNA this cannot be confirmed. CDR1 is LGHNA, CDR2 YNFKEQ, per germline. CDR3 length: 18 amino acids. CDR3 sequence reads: CASSQDPPRGDLIQPQHF.

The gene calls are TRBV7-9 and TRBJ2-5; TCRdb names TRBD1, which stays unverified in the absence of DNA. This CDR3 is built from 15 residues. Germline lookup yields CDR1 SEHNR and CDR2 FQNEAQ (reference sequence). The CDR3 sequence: CASSEARGVPETQYF.

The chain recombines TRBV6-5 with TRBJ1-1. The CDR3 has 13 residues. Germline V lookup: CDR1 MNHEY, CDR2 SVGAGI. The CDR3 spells CASSSRPNTEAFF.

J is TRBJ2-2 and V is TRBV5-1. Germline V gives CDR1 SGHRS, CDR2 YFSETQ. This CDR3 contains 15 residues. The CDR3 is CASSSGRTNTGELFF.

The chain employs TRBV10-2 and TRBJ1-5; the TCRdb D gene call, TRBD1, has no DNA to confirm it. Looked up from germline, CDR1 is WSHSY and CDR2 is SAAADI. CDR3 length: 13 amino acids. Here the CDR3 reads CASKRTGDQPQHF.

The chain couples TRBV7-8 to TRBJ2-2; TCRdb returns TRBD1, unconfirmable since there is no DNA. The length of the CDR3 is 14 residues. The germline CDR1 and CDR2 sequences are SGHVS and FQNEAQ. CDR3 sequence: CASSKTGRSGELFF.

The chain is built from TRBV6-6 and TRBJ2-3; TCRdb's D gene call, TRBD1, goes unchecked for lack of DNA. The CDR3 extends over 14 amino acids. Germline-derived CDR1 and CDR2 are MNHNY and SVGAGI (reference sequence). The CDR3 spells CASSYSIGAYTQYF.

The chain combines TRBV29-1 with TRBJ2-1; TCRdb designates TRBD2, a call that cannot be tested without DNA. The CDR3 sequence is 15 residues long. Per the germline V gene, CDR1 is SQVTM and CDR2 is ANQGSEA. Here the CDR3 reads CSVVLRLPTNNEQFF.